The rows below give T cell receptor beta chains drawn from one sample of a study of CD8 T cells in ankylosing spondylitis. TCRdb re-called the 5' RACE reads with MiXCR, one entry per CDR3 protein. The data hold 470,000 or so distinct CDR3 sequences, with roughly a quarter observed a single time. The sequencing sample was made of blood, either unsorted or a sorted T cell fraction (not recorded which). These receptors were taken from a male donor with ankylosing spondylitis. Both conserved end residues are part of each CDR3.

V gene: TRBV10-3; J gene: TRBJ1-6; CDR3 protein: CAISESGRPNSPLHF
V gene: TRBV7-2; J gene: TRBJ2-2; CDR3 protein: CASRFMAGNTGELFF
V gene: TRBV20-1; J gene: TRBJ2-7; CDR3 protein: CSARDYKSYEQYF
V gene: TRBV5-4; J gene: TRBJ2-7; CDR3 protein: CASSSRSYEQYF
V gene: TRBV5-1; J gene: TRBJ1-4; CDR3 protein: CASSAGPGEKLFF
V gene: TRBV25-1; J gene: TRBJ1-2; CDR3 protein: CASRNGRGANYGYTF
V gene: TRBV12-3/TRBV12-4; J gene: TRBJ2-7; CDR3 protein: CASSLSDSHLSYEQYF
V gene: TRBV4-2; J gene: TRBJ1-4; CDR3 protein: CASSPTTLATNEKLFF
V gene: TRBV6-5; J gene: TRBJ1-2; CDR3 protein: CASSYLGANYGYTF
V gene: TRBV10-2; J gene: TRBJ2-2; CDR3 protein: CASSLGHPSNTGELFF
V gene: TRBV7-2; J gene: TRBJ2-3; CDR3 protein: CASTYSWVTDTQYF
V gene: TRBV24-1; J gene: TRBJ2-3; CDR3 protein: CATRDPATDTQYF
V gene: TRBV18; J gene: TRBJ1-1; CDR3 protein: CASSPATGRTEAFF
V gene: TRBV27; J gene: TRBJ1-6; CDR3 protein: CASSFSHETNSPLHF
V gene: TRBV20-1; J gene: TRBJ1-6; CDR3 protein: CSARGFIGSSYNSPLHF
V gene: TRBV5-1; J gene: TRBJ1-1; CDR3 protein: CASSLEPATEAFF
V gene: TRBV5-1; J gene: TRBJ2-7; CDR3 protein: CASSLGTGLYEQYF
V gene: TRBV20-1; J gene: TRBJ1-2; CDR3 protein: CGLRGPARGYTF
V gene: TRBV12-3/TRBV12-4; J gene: TRBJ1-5; CDR3 protein: CASSMEATGNPPQHF
V gene: TRBV12-3/TRBV12-4; J gene: TRBJ1-1; CDR3 protein: CASSLKDLNTEAFF
V gene: TRBV5-1; J gene: TRBJ2-3; CDR3 protein: CASSWGQPLTDTQYF
V gene: TRBV10-3; J gene: TRBJ1-3; CDR3 protein: CAIREPRGASGNTIYF
V gene: TRBV20-1; J gene: TRBJ1-2; CDR3 protein: CSARGRANGYTF
V gene: TRBV7-9; J gene: TRBJ2-3; CDR3 protein: CASRTGRAPYTQYF
V gene: TRBV20-1; J gene: TRBJ1-1; CDR3 protein: CSASYRSNTEAFF
V gene: TRBV5-1; J gene: TRBJ2-1; CDR3 protein: CASSLDRREYNEQFF
V gene: TRBV29-1; J gene: TRBJ1-2; CDR3 protein: CSVFNREGYTF
V gene: TRBV7-2; J gene: TRBJ2-1; CDR3 protein: CASSPLAGNYNEQFF
V gene: TRBV24-1; J gene: TRBJ1-1; CDR3 protein: CATSDPTGMNTEAFF
V gene: TRBV6-6; J gene: TRBJ1-1; CDR3 protein: CASSSRDLRRAFF
V gene: TRBV29-1; J gene: TRBJ2-5; CDR3 protein: CSVPSGSLLQETQYF
V gene: TRBV7-2; J gene: TRBJ2-1; CDR3 protein: CASSEGTSGRREQFF
V gene: TRBV5-6; J gene: TRBJ2-3; CDR3 protein: CASSRTSGTPDTQYF
V gene: TRBV21-1; J gene: TRBJ2-3; CDR3 protein: CASSKVCGLAGGPDTQYF
V gene: TRBV7-9; J gene: TRBJ1-5; CDR3 protein: CASSRDRVGNQPQHF
V gene: TRBV12-3/TRBV12-4; J gene: TRBJ1-1; CDR3 protein: CASSHRTVNTEAFF
V gene: TRBV7-6; J gene: TRBJ2-2; CDR3 protein: CASSLTDSYTGELFF
V gene: TRBV12-3/TRBV12-4; J gene: TRBJ1-2; CDR3 protein: CASSARVQGGGYTF
V gene: TRBV6-5; J gene: TRBJ1-6; CDR3 protein: CASSYSKGATVNSPLHF
V gene: TRBV4-1; J gene: TRBJ2-2; CDR3 protein: CASSLTGTANTGELFF
V gene: TRBV12-3/TRBV12-4; J gene: TRBJ2-1; CDR3 protein: CASSFRDRDLNEQFF
V gene: TRBV29-1; J gene: TRBJ1-5; CDR3 protein: CSVADRDQPQHF
V gene: TRBV7-9; J gene: TRBJ2-3; CDR3 protein: CASSWDLGQGADTQYF
V gene: TRBV5-1; J gene: TRBJ2-5; CDR3 protein: CASSLDGGVQETQYF
V gene: TRBV19; J gene: TRBJ2-1; CDR3 protein: CASSILGRHSYNEQFF
V gene: TRBV20-1; J gene: TRBJ2-2; CDR3 protein: CSARAGGNTEELFF
V gene: TRBV20-1; J gene: TRBJ1-4; CDR3 protein: CSAPGHEKLFF